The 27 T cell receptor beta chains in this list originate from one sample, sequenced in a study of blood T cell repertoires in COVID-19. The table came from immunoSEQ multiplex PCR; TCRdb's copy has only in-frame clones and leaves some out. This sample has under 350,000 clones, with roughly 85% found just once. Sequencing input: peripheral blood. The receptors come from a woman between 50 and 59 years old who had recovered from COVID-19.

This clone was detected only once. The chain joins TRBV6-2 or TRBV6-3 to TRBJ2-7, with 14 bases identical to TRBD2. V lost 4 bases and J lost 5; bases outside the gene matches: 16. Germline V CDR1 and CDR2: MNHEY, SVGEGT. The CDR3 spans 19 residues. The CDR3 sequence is CASSSRLAGGSYPEDEQYF. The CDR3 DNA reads TGTGCCAGCAGTTCACGACTAGCGGGAGGGTCCTACCCGGAGGACGAGCAGTACTTC.

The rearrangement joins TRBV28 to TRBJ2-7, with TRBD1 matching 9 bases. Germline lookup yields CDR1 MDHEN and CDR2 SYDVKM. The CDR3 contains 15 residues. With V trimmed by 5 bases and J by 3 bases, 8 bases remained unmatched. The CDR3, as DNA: TGTGCCAGCAGTCCAGAGGGACAGGGTCGCTACGAGCAGTACTTC. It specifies CASSPEGQGRYEQYF.

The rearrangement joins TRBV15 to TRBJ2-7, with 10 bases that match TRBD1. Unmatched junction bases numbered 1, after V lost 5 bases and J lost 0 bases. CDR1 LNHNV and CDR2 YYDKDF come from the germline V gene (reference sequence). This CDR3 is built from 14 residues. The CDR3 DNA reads TGTGCCACCAGCCGGACAGGGGGCTCCTACGAGCAGTACTTC. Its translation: CATSRTGGSYEQYF.

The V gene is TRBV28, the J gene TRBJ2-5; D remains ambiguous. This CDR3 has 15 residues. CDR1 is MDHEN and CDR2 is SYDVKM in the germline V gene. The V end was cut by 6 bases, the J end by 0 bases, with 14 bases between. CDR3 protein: CASSSPIGYQETQYF. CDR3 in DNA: TGTGCCAGCAGCTCCCCCATCGGGTACCAAGAGACCCAGTACTTC.

The DNA of the CDR3 is TGCGCCAGCAGCTTGTTGGGCTACTCCTATGGCTACACCTTC. This encodes CASSLLGYSYGYTF. The gene calls are TRBV5-1 and TRBJ1-2; no firm D call. V gave up 1 base and J gave up 4 bases, with 11 bases separating them. Germline V lookup: CDR1 SGHRS, CDR2 YFSETQ. The CDR3 is made up of 14 amino acids.

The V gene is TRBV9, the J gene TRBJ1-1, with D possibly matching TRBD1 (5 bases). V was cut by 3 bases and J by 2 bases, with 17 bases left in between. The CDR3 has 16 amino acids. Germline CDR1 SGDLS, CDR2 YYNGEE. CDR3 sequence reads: CASSGPSGRGNTEAFF. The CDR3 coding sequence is TGTGCCAGCAGCGGGCCTTCAGGGCGGGGAAACACTGAAGCTTTCTTT. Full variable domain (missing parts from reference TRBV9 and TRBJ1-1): DSGVTQTPKHLITATGQRVTLRCSPRSGDLSVYWYQQSLDQGLQFLIQYYNGEERAKGNILERFSAQQFPDLHSELNLSSLELGDSALYFCASSGPSGRGNTEAFFGQGTRLTVV.

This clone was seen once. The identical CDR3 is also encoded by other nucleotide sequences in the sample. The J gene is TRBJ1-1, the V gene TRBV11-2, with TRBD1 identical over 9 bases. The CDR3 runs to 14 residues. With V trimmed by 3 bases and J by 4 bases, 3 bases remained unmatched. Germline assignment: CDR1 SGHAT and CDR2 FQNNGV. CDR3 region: CASSLGQGSTEAFF. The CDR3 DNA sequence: TGTGCCAGCAGCTTGGGACAGGGTAGCACTGAAGCTTTCTTT.

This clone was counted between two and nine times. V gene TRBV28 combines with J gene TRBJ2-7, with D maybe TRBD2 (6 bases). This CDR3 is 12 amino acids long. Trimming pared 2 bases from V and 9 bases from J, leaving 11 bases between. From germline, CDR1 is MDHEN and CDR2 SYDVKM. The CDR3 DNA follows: TGTGCCAGCAGTTTACGGGGACTTTGGCAGTACTTC. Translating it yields CASSLRGLWQYF.

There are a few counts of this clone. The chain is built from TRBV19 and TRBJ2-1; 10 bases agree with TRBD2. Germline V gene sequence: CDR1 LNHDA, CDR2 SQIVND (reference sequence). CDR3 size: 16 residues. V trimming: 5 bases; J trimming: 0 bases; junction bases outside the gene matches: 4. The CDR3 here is CASSGTSGTSYNEQFF. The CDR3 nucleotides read TGTGCCAGTAGTGGCACTAGCGGGACCTCCTACAATGAGCAGTTCTTC.

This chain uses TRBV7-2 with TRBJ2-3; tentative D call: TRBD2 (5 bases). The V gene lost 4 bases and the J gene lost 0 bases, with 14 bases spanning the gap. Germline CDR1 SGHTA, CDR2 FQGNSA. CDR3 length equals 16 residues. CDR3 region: CASSSFAAVSTDTQYF. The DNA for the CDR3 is TGTGCCAGCAGCTCCTTCGCAGCGGTGAGCACAGATACGCAGTATTTT. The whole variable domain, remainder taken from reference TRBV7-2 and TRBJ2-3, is GAGVSQSPSNKVTEKGKDVELRCDPISGHTALYWYRQSLGQGLEFLIYFQGNSAPDKSGLPSDRFSAERTGGSVSTLTIQRTQQEDSAVYLCASSSFAAVSTDTQYFGPGTRLTVL.

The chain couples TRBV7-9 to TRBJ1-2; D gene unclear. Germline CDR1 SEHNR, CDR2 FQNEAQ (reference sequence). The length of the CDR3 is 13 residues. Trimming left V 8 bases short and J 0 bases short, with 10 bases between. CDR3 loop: CASGPASNYGYTF. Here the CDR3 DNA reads TGTGCCAGCGGGCCAGCTTCTAACTATGGCTACACCTTC.

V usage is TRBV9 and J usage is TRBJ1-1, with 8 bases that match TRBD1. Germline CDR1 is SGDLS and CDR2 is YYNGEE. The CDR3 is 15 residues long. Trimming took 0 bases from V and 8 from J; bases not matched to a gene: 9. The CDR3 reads CASSVGIRRGLEAFF. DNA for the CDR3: TGTGCCAGCAGCGTAGGAATACGCAGGGGGCTGGAAGCTTTCTTT.

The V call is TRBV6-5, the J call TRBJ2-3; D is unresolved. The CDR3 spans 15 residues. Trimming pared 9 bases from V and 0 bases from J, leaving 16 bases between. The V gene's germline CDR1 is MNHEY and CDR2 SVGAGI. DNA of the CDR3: TGTGCCAGTCGTCTGGCGTTAGCTAGCACAGATACGCAGTATTTT. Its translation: CASRLALASTDTQYF.

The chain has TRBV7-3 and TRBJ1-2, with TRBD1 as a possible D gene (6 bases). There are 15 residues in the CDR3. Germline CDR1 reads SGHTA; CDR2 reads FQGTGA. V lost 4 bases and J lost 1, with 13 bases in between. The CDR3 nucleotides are TGTGCCAGCAGCTCGCTGGACAGAATTAACTATGGCTACACCTTC. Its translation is CASSSLDRINYGYTF.

DNA of the CDR3: TGTGCCAGCATTAAACAGGGGATGAACACTGAAGCTTTCTTT. Protein sequence: CASIKQGMNTEAFF. The V and J genes are TRBV6-5 and TRBJ1-1; TRBD1 aligns across 7 bases. V trimming: 7 bases; J trimming: 0 bases; junction bases outside the gene matches: 5. The germline V gene has CDR1 MNHEY and CDR2 SVGAGI. The CDR3 contains 14 residues.

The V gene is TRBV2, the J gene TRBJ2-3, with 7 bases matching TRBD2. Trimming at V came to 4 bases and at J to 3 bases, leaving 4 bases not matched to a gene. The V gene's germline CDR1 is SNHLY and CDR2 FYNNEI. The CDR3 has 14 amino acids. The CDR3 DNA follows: TGTGCCAGCAGTGGGACTAGAGGAACAGATACGCAGTATTTT. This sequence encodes CASSGTRGTDTQYF.

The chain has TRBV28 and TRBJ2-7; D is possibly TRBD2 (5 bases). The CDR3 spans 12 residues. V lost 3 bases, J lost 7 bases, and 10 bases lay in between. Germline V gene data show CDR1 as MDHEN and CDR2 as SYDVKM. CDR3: CASSLRSGEQYF. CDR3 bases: TGTGCCAGCAGTTTGCGATCGGGAGAGCAGTACTTC.

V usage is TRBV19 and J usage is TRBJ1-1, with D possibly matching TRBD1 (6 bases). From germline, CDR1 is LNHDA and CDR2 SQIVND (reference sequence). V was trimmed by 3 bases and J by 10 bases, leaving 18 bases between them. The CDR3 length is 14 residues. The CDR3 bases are TGTGCCAGTAGTATCTCTCCAGGGGAAGGTCGAGCTTTCTTT. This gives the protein CASSISPGEGRAFF.

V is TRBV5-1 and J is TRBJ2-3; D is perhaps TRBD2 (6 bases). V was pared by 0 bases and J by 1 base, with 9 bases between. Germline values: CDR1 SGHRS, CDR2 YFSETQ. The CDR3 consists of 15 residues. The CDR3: CASSLAGLGTDTQYF. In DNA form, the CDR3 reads TGCGCCAGCAGCTTGGCGGGACTCGGCACAGATACGCAGTATTTT.

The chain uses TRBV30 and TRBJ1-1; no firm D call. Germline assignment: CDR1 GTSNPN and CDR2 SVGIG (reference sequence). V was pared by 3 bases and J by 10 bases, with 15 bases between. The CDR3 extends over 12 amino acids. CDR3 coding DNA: TGTGCCTGGAGCCCGGCCGGCTCGGGAGCTTTCTTT. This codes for CAWSPAGSGAFF.

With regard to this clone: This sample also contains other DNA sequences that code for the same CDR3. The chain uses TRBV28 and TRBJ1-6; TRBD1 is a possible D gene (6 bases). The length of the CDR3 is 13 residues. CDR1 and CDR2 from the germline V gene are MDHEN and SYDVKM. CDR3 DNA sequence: TGTGCAGGGGGGGGGTCCTATAATTCACCCCTCCACTTT. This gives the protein CAGGGSYNSPLHF.

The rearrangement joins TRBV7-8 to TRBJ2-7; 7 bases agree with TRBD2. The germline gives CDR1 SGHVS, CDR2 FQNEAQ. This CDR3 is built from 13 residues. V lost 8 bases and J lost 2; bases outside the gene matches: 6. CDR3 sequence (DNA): TGTGCCAGCGGGGGGGTTTCCCCCTACGAGCAGTACTTC. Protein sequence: CASGGVSPYEQYF.

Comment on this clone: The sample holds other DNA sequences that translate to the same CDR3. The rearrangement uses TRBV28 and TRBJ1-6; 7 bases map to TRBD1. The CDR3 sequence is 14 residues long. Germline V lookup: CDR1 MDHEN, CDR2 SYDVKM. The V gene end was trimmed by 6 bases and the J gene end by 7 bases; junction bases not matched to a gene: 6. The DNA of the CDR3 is TGTGCCAGCAGCTCCACAGGGGTGAATTCACCCCTCCACTTT. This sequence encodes CASSSTGVNSPLHF.

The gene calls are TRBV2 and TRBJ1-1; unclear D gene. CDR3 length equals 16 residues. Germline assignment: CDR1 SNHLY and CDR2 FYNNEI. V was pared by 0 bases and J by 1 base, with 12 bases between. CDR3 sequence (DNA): TGTGCCAGCAGTGAAGCGGCAGTCTTGGCGAACACTGAAGCTTTCTTT. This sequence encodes CASSEAAVLANTEAFF.

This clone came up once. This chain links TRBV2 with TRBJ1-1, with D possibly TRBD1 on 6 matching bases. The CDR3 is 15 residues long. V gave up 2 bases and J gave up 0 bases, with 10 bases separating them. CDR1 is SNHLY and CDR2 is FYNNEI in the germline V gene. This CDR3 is CASSEQGQLNTEAFF. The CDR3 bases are TGTGCCAGCAGTGAACAAGGACAGCTGAACACTGAAGCTTTCTTT.

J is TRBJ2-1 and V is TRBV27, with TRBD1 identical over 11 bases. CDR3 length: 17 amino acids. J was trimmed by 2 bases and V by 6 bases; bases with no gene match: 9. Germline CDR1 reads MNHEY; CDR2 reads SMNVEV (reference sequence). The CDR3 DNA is TGTGCCAGCAGCCCATCCTTGGACAGGGGGCCCTACAATGAGCAGTTCTTC. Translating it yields CASSPSLDRGPYNEQFF.

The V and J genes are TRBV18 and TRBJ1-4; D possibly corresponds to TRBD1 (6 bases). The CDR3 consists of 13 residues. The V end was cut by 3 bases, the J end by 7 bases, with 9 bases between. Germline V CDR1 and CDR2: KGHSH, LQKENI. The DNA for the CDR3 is TGTGCCAGCTCACCCCCAGGGGTTGAAAAACTGTTTTTT. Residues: CASSPPGVEKLFF.